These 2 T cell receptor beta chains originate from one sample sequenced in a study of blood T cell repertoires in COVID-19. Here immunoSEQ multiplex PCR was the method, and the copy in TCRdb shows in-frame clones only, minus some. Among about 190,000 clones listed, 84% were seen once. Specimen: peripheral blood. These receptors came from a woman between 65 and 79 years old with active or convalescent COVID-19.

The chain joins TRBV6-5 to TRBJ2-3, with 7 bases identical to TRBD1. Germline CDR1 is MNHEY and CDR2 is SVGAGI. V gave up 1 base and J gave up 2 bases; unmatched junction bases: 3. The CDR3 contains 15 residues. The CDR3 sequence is CASSYLGQVTDTQYF. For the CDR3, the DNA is TGTGCCAGCAGTTACTTAGGACAGGTCACAGATACGCAGTATTTT.

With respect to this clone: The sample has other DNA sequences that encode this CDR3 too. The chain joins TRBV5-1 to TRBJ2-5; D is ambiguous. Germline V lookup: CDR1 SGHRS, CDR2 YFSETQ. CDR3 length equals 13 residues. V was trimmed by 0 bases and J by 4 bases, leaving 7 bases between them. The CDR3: CASSLAPRETQYF. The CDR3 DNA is TGCGCCAGCAGCTTGGCTCCCCGAGAGACCCAGTACTTC. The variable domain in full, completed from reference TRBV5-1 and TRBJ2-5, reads KAGVTQTPRYLIKTRGQQVTLSCSPISGHRSVSWYQQTPGQGLQFLFEYFSETQRNKGNFPGRFSGRQFSNSRSEMNVSTLELGDSALYLCASSLAPRETQYFGPGTRLLVL.